The 22 T cell receptor beta chains given below trace back to one sample, sequenced in a study of regulatory T cells in long-lasting Graves disease. Assembly of TCR beta libraries relied on iRepertoire HTBI primers together with Arm-PCR of CDR3 regions. MiXCR was run by TCRdb on the multiplex PCR reads, yielding one entry per CDR3 protein. The data show 450,000 or so distinct CDR3 sequences, less than 25% seen once. Time point reported: persistent/refractory GD, antithyroid drugs over 5 years with positive TRAb. The authors made the TCR library using RNA they extracted from PBMCs. Sequencing used peripheral blood mononuclear cells (PBMCs), obtained when the disease was refractory, from a patient treated with antithyroid drugs. These receptor sequences come from a female donor with Graves disease.

This clonotype was seen more than once but under ten times. The chain carries TRBV6-5 and TRBJ2-4; D call uncertain. The CDR3 contains 13 residues. Between the trimmed V and J ends, which lost 4 bases and 10 bases, there was a span of 14 bases. CDR1 is MNHEY and CDR2 is SVGAGI in the germline V gene. The CDR3 DNA reads as TGTGCCAGCAGTTCCCTCCCGTTTGTAATTCAGTACTTC. Residues: CASSSLPFVIQYF.

The chain has TRBV29-1 and TRBJ1-1, with TRBD1 matching 9 bases. Germline CDR1 reads SQVTM; CDR2 reads ANQGSEA. V lost 8 bases to trimming and J lost 5 bases; unmatched junction nucleotides: 12. This CDR3 region has 14 residues. This chain's CDR3 is CSPGWTGEYTEAFF. The CDR3 nucleotides are TGCAGCCCAGGATGGACAGGGGAATATACTGAAGCTTTCTTT. Combining the CDR3 with reference TRBV29-1 and TRBJ1-1 gives the whole variable domain SAVISQKPSRDICQRGTSLTIQCQVDSQVTMMFWYRQQPGQSLTLIATANQGSEATYESGFVIDKFPISRPNLTFSTLTVSNMSPEDSSIYLCSPGWTGEYTEAFFGQGTRLTVV.

This chain connects TRBV12-3 or TRBV12-4 to TRBJ2-6; the D gene is possibly TRBD1 (6 bases). The length of the CDR3 is 17 residues. V lost 0 bases and J lost 4, with 13 bases in between. CDR3 sequence: CASSLADSPLGANVLTF. The DNA for the CDR3 is TGTGCCAGCAGTTTAGCGGACAGCCCTTTGGGGGCCAACGTCCTGACTTTC.

This clonotype was picked up many times. The chain employs TRBV12-3 or TRBV12-4 and TRBJ1-5; D uncertain. With 7 bases removed from V and 4 bases from J, the gap between germline ends came to 14 bases. CDR3 length equals 14 residues. CDR3 sequence (DNA): TGTGCCAGCAACCAAGGCTGGGGAAATCAGCCCCAGCATTTT. It is translated as CASNQGWGNQPQHF.

V and J are TRBV20-1 and TRBJ2-3; no clear D gene. Trimming removed 4 bases from V and 6 bases from J, with 5 bases in between. CDR1 and CDR2 from the germline V gene are DFQATT and SNEGSKA (reference sequence). The CDR3 is 10 residues long. The CDR3 DNA is TGCAGTGCTATCACTGATACGCAGTATTTT. This codes for CSAITDTQYF.

This clonotype turned up a few times. The V call is TRBV7-9, the J call TRBJ2-7; D not resolved. This CDR3 spans 11 amino acids. Trimming stripped 3 bases from V and 5 bases from J, with 5 bases between. Germline values: CDR1 SEHNR, CDR2 FQNEAQ (reference sequence). CDR3 in DNA: TGTGCCAGCAGCTTCACGAACGAGCAGTACTTC. Its translation: CASSFTNEQYF.

V gene TRBV6-2 or TRBV6-3 combines with J gene TRBJ1-1, with D possibly TRBD1 on 6 matching bases. The CDR3 runs 13 residues. V dropped 5 bases and J dropped 4 bases, with 11 bases sitting between them. From germline, CDR1 is MNHEY and CDR2 SVGEGT. The CDR3 coding sequence is TGTGCCAGCAGTCACAGGGTCAGCACTGAAGCTTTCTTT. This translates into CASSHRVSTEAFF.

The CDR3 reads CASSLVGAEITGELFF. DNA of the CDR3: TGTGCCAGCAGCTTAGTAGGAGCGGAGATTACCGGGGAGCTGTTTTTT. This chain connects TRBV7-3 to TRBJ2-2; D perhaps matches TRBD2 (5 bases). Germline V gene lookup returns CDR1 SGHTA and CDR2 FQGTGA. The V and J ends lost 2 bases and 5 bases respectively, with 15 bases between them. This CDR3 region has 16 residues. The entire variable domain, with the rest obtained from reference TRBV7-3 and TRBJ2-2, is as follows: GAGVSQTPSNKVTEKGKYVELRCDPISGHTALYWYRQSLGQGPEFLIYFQGTGAADDSGLPNDRFFAVRPEGSVSTLKIQRTERGDSAVYLCASSLVGAEITGELFFGEGSRLTVL.

The chain couples TRBV9 to TRBJ2-7; D remains ambiguous. The germline CDR1 and CDR2 sequences are SGDLS and YYNGEE. Trimming stripped 4 bases from V and 0 bases from J, with 11 bases between. CDR3 length: 14 residues. CDR3 sequence: CASSPVGASYEQYF. For the CDR3, the DNA is TGTGCCAGCAGCCCAGTGGGCGCCTCCTACGAGCAGTACTTC.

The chain carries TRBV5-1 and TRBJ2-7, with D possibly matching TRBD2 (5 bases). CDR1 SGHRS and CDR2 YFSETQ come from the germline V gene. CDR3 length: 14 residues. The V and J ends lost 6 bases and 3 bases respectively, with 16 bases between them. The DNA of the CDR3 is TGCGCCAGCATCTGGGCCCTCGACTACTACGAGCAGTACTTC. Translation gives CASIWALDYYEQYF.

This clonotype was seen at least ten times. The chain has TRBV28 and TRBJ2-5, with D perhaps TRBD1 (6 bases). Germline CDR1 reads MDHEN; CDR2 reads SYDVKM. The germline V and J ends were trimmed by 6 bases and 4 bases, with 12 bases remaining between them. The CDR3 consists of 13 residues. This chain's CDR3 is CASSYRVPETQYF. The CDR3 DNA reads as TGTGCCAGCAGCTACAGGGTTCCAGAGACCCAGTACTTC.

This clonotype showed up many times. The junction departs from the called germline gene at one end, perhaps through a read error. V gene TRBV5-1 combines with J gene TRBJ1-1; weak D call: TRBD1 (5 bases). The germline V gene has CDR1 SGHRS and CDR2 YFSETQ. This CDR3 has 15 amino acids. The CDR3 nucleotides read TGTGCCAGCAGCTTGGGAGGGGTCATGAACACTGAAGCTTTCTTT. This translates into CASSLGGVMNTEAFF. The variable domain in full, with the rest retrieved from reference TRBV5-1 and TRBJ1-1, is KAGVTQTPRYLIKTRGQQVTLSCSPISGHRSVSWYQQTPGQGLQFLFEYFSETQRNKGNFPGRFSGRQFSNSRSEMNVSTLELGDSALYLCASSLGGVMNTEAFFGQGTRLTVV.

Worth noting for this clonotype: A much larger clonotype is one base distant, so this may be a read error. The J gene is TRBJ1-1, the V gene TRBV29-1; D gene unclear. The germline gives CDR1 SQVTM, CDR2 ANQGSEA. The CDR3 consists of 10 residues. CDR3 sequence (DNA): TGCAGTGCCCAAAACACTGAAGCTCTCTTT. This codes for CSAQNTEALF.

This clonotype was detected many times. The chain has TRBV28 and TRBJ1-4; no reliable D call. The germline V gene has CDR1 MDHEN and CDR2 SYDVKM. CDR3 length equals 12 residues. Deletions cut 3 bases from V and 8 bases from J, with 7 bases between. The CDR3 DNA is TGTGCCAGCAGTTTTGCGGGGGAAAAACTGTTTTTT. Translation gives CASSFAGEKLFF.

This clonotype was detected many times. This chain connects TRBV28 to TRBJ1-2; D is uncertain. Trimming removed 3 bases from V and 3 bases from J, with 11 bases in between. Germline CDR1 is MDHEN and CDR2 is SYDVKM. This CDR3 contains 14 residues. The CDR3 DNA follows: TGTGCCAGCAGTTTGGAGGGTATGGACTATGGCTACACCTTC. Its protein product is CASSLEGMDYGYTF.

J is TRBJ2-2 and V is TRBV20-1; TRBD2 agrees at 7 bases. Germline CDR1 reads DFQATT; CDR2 reads SNEGSKA (reference sequence). This CDR3 comprises 13 residues. The V gene end was trimmed by 3 bases and the J gene end by 5 bases; junction bases not matched to a gene: 3. The chain's CDR3 is CSASRRETGELFF. CDR3 sequence (DNA): TGCAGTGCTAGTAGGCGGGAGACCGGGGAGCTGTTTTTT.

Details on this clonotype: A single base separates this from a much larger clone, so it may be a read error. The V call is TRBV6-2 or TRBV6-3, the J call TRBJ1-1; D might be TRBD1 (6 bases). This CDR3 has 13 residues. Germline V gene sequence: CDR1 MNHEY, CDR2 SVGEGT. V lost 8 bases, J lost 0 bases, and 10 bases lay in between. The CDR3 protein is CASHGGLNTEAFF. CDR3 nucleotides: TGTGCCAGCCATGGGGGGCTGAACACTGAAGCTTTCTTT.

This clonotype appeared a few times. The chain combines TRBV6-2 or TRBV6-3 with TRBJ2-2; 7 bases match TRBD1. J lost 6 bases, V lost 3 bases, and 10 bases had no gene match. Germline-derived CDR1 and CDR2 are MNHEY and SVGEGT. The CDR3 runs to 16 residues. The CDR3 reads CASSYDRVLGAGELFF. The CDR3 region has the DNA TGTGCCAGCAGTTATGACAGGGTCCTTGGCGCCGGGGAGCTGTTTTTT.

Only a few counts were recorded for this clonotype. V is TRBV30 and J is TRBJ1-2; D is possibly TRBD1 (6 bases). CDR3 length: 14 amino acids. Deletions cut 1 base from V and 8 bases from J, with 17 bases between. Per the germline V gene, CDR1 is GTSNPN and CDR2 is SVGIG (reference sequence). The CDR3 bases are TGTGCCTGGAGTGCCCGAACAGGGACCCGGGGCTACACCTTC. Its protein is CAWSARTGTRGYTF.

The V call is TRBV29-1, the J call TRBJ2-7, with TRBD2 matching over 9 bases. The trim removed 3 bases at V and 0 bases at J, leaving 12 bases unmatched. The CDR3 totals 17 residues. The V gene's germline CDR1 is SQVTM and CDR2 ANQGSEA. The CDR3 sequence is CSVEREGLGTDSYEQYF. The CDR3 nucleotides read TGCAGCGTTGAGCGGGAGGGTTTGGGGACAGACTCCTACGAGCAGTACTTC.

The rearrangement uses TRBV10-3 and TRBJ2-2; 10 bases line up with TRBD2. CDR1 is ENHRY and CDR2 is SYGVKD in the germline V gene. The CDR3 runs to 16 residues. J lost 7 bases, V lost 3 bases, and 8 bases had no gene match. CDR3 bases: TGTGCCATCAGTGATCGGCTAGCGGGAGTGAGCGGGGAGCTGTTTTTT. Translating it yields CAISDRLAGVSGELFF.

This clonotype was found many times. V is TRBV27 and J is TRBJ1-5, with D possibly TRBD1 on 5 matching bases. The CDR3 covers 18 residues. V dropped 6 bases and J dropped 0 bases, with 21 bases sitting between them. Germline V gene sequence: CDR1 MNHEY, CDR2 SMNVEV (reference sequence). The CDR3 DNA reads TGTGCCAGCAGCCCCACTAGTGGATGGGGGATTAGCAATCAGCCCCAGCATTTT. Protein product: CASSPTSGWGISNQPQHF.